The clone carrying this T cell receptor (beta chain) was counted only a few times. No antigen is known for it. This sample was taken from a study of cytomegalovirus exposure and HLA in healthy donors. Study summary: One earlier analysis, a look at 180 million or so T cells, found about 110 million unique TCR beta sequences. Study-wide results and limits: The records held CMV serostatus as the only immune exposure information. The study flagged about 160 TCR beta chains as cytomegalovirus-associated.

The PCR employed 60 Vbeta primers together with 13 Jbeta primers. The authors' processing: In a later analysis, the count reached tens of millions of unique TCR beta chains, with around 10 million shared. Clones were sequenced by immunoSEQ multiplex PCR, and TCRdb holds only the in-frame ones, with some missing. V, J and clone size derive from that table, while D and trimming were established from the DNA sequence. Among approximately 140,000 clones, about 85% were seen once, and the ten largest hold approximately 3%. Germline V gene lookup returns CDR1 LGHNT and CDR2 FRNRAP. The CDR3 has 12 amino acids. V was clipped by 2 bases and J by 5 bases, with 4 bases between them.

The receptor was isolated from a female donor in good health and CMV-seronegative. The sample comprised PBMCs. The chain carries TRBV12-5 and TRBJ2-1; D call uncertain. CDR3 sequence reads: CASGLRDNEQFF. CDR3 sequence (DNA): TGTGCTAGTGGTTTGCGGGACAATGAGCAGTTCTTC. The variable domain in full, completed from reference TRBV12-5 and TRBJ2-1, reads DARVTQTPRHKVTEMGQEVTMRCQPILGHNTVFWYRQTMMQGLELLAYFRNRAPLDDSGMPKDRFSAEMPDATLATLKIQPSEPRDSAVYFCASGLRDNEQFFGPGTRLTVL.